The 8 T cell receptor beta chains presented below share a single source sample, sequenced in a study of naive and memory T cell subsets. Study observations and caveats: A few larger clonotypes appeared in naive repertoires, especially CD8, possibly memory cells re-expressing CD45RA.

Their target antigens are unknown. An equimolar mix of two oligonucleotides served as the beta constant-region primer for TRBC1 and TRBC2. The ligated cDNA underwent four PCR rounds using SP2 and nested alpha and beta constant-region primers. Using its own MiXCR run on the UMI-ligation and nested PCR reads, TCRdb lists one record per CDR3 protein. The table includes over 110,000 distinct CDR3 sequences, 15% to 20% detected once. Sequencing used naive CD8+ T cells from blood. The origin of the receptors is a human donor in good health.

CDR3 residues: CATSRDHYIQYF. CDR3 bases: TGTGCCACCAGCAGAGATCATTACATTCAGTACTTC. The rearrangement links TRBV15 to TRBJ2-4; D unclear. Germline values: CDR1 LNHNV, CDR2 YYDKDF (reference sequence). CDR3 length: 12 amino acids. Trimming took 0 bases from V and 8 from J, leaving 5 bases between them.

This sequence joins TRBV12-3 or TRBV12-4 and TRBJ1-1, with D possibly TRBD1 on 5 matching bases. The CDR3 spans 13 residues. V lost 3 bases and J 8 bases, leaving 13 bases between the germline ends. As DNA, the CDR3 is TGTGCCAGCAGTTTGGTCCTCAGGGAAGAAGCTTTCTTT. The encoded protein is CASSLVLREEAFF.

This clonotype was detected a few times. The V call is TRBV4-1, the J call TRBJ2-1, with D tentatively TRBD1 or TRBD2 (5 bases each). The ends were cut back, 1 base at V and 8 bases at J, with 15 bases in the middle. This CDR3 spans 15 amino acids. Per germline, CDR1 MGHRA and CDR2 YSYEKL. The CDR3 loop is CASSQVGGEFDEQFF. CDR3 coding DNA: TGCGCCAGCAGCCAAGTTGGGGGAGAGTTCGATGAGCAGTTCTTC.

The V gene is TRBV29-1, the J gene TRBJ2-3, with 11 bases identical to TRBD2. V was clipped by 7 bases and J by 3 bases; unmatched bases: 12. CDR1 and CDR2 from the germline V gene are SQVTM and ANQGSEA. The CDR3 totals 16 residues. CDR3 sequence reads: CSASGTTSGSTDTQYF. The CDR3 DNA is TGCAGCGCCAGCGGAACTACTAGCGGGAGTACAGATACGCAGTATTTT.

The chain couples TRBV29-1 to TRBJ1-4; D is unresolved. The CDR3 has 15 residues. The germline gives CDR1 SQVTM, CDR2 ANQGSEA. The germline V and J ends were trimmed by 0 bases and 6 bases, with 14 bases remaining between them. This CDR3 reads CSVEDRGVSDEKLFF. The CDR3 DNA follows: TGCAGCGTTGAAGATCGTGGGGTATCTGATGAAAAACTGTTTTTT.

J is TRBJ2-3 and V is TRBV20-1; D call uncertain. The CDR3 loop spans 16 amino acids. Germline values: CDR1 DFQATT, CDR2 SNEGSKA (reference sequence). Trimming took 4 bases from V and 2 from J, leaving 19 bases between them. CDR3 region: CSATPPGLVLTDTQYF. Here the CDR3 DNA reads TGCAGTGCTACCCCCCCCGGGTTGGTTCTCACAGATACGCAGTATTTT.

The sample holds one count of this clonotype. The chain couples TRBV27 to TRBJ1-6; no firm D call. CDR1 and CDR2 (germline): MNHEY, SMNVEV (reference sequence). The CDR3 is 14 amino acids. V was trimmed by 3 bases and J by 8 bases, leaving 11 bases between them. Here the CDR3 reads CASSFEQGDSPLHF. CDR3 DNA sequence: TGTGCCAGCAGTTTCGAACAAGGCGATTCACCCCTCCACTTT.

The chain uses TRBV30 and TRBJ2-3; perhaps TRBD1 as D (5 bases). The CDR3 length is 13 residues. Between the trimmed V and J ends, which lost 4 bases and 3 bases, there was a span of 11 bases. Germline V gene lookup returns CDR1 GTSNPN and CDR2 SVGIG (reference sequence). CDR3 region: CAWNLGLTDTQYF. In DNA form, the CDR3 reads TGTGCCTGGAATCTGGGGCTGACAGATACGCAGTATTTT.